This T cell receptor beta chain was captured in a study of blood T cell repertoires in COVID-19 (dated by TCRdb to 2019 to 2021). Study-level background: Samples covering the acute and convalescent phases of COVID-19 were provided by collaborators in the United States, Italy and Spain. Samples were obtained from the ongoing ImmuneRACE study (first 160 participants) and from over 1,000 subjects provided by 6 global collaborators. The prospective study material was composed of cDNA or gDNA derived from T cells, B-cell-depleted T cells, or PBMCs. The dataset comprised deeply sampled blood TCRbeta repertoires from subjects exposed to, actively infected with, or recovered from COVID-19. A de-identified subject ID, COVID-19 status, age in years and sex were almost always included in the sample metadata. Where available, HLA class I and class II types were taken from metadata supplied by the sample provider and were not determined by assay-based typing. A freely available public database, intended as a resource for researchers studying the immune response to SARS-CoV-2, is where the repertoires were released.

The CDR3 goes from the cysteine to the phenylalanine over 15 residues. Just CDR3 DNA is preserved here, 45 bases in frame from base 1. Relative to germline, V is missing 6 bases and J is missing 2 bases, with 9 bases of the junction outside any gene match. Looking up the germline V gene yields CDR1 MNHEY and CDR2 SVGAGI. Participants in the prospective study were aged roughly 18 to 89 years, lived in some 24 United States geographic areas, and enrolled through a virtual design. To assign participants to cohorts, the prospective study relied on clinical history that participants themselves reported in a screening survey and a study questionnaire. ImmuneRACE Cohort 3 recovered participants were defined by two consecutive negative NP/OP PCR tests, healthcare professional clearance, or symptom resolution. In the prospective study, whole blood, serum and a nasopharyngeal or oropharyngeal swab were collected from each participant by mobile phlebotomists. Additional blood draws and questionnaires over an approximately 2-month period could optionally be provided by prospective study participants. Prospective study blood samples were shipped either frozen or at room temperature before DNA extraction.

About this clone: No antigen is known for it. No base quality information exists; no much larger clone differs at one position.

TCRbeta CDR3 regions were amplified from genomic DNA using the immunoSEQ Assay, a bias-controlled multiplex PCR. The paper's data handling went like this. The number of nucleated cells in each sample was estimated by amplification of reference gene primers within the assay. To quantify the absolute abundance of each unique TCRbeta CDR3 rearrangement, sequence reads were collapsed and filtered. For each sample, productive Simpson clonality was calculated by taking the square root of Simpson's diversity index across productive rearrangements. The source is immuneACCESS, and TCRdb retained only in-frame sequences with V and J called. Part of the clones is not carried over; for the studies checked, unresolved V genes explain less than half of this, and the remainder is unexplained. For V, J and clone size, that table is used; D and trimming come from the DNA. In this sample the table shows 290,000 or so clones, 80% to 95% of which occur a single time. Around 1.1% of the sample is in the top ten clones.

Here is what the overall study found, with its caveats: The quantity of clinical and demographic metadata differed by source and by participant and was supplied without curation.

The chain employs TRBV6-5 and TRBJ2-7; 8 junctional bases match TRBD2. Material: PBMCs or T cells enriched from blood (not recorded which). This clonotype originated in a woman aged 30 to 39 who had recovered from COVID-19. The CDR3 corresponds to CASRARGAGAYEQYF. The DNA is TGTGCCAGCAGGGCCCGGGGAGCGGGAGCCTACGAGCAGTACTTC.